This TCR beta chain was sequenced for a study of cytomegalovirus exposure and HLA in healthy donors. Turning to the study itself: The platform used for the roughly 130 validation repertoires matched that of the roughly 670 first-cohort repertoires, a later analysis reported.

In the case of this clone: Antigen specificity is unknown.

Sequencing was performed with immunoSEQ multiplex PCR; in TCRdb, only in-frame clones are kept and a portion is missing. The sample comprises roughly 190,000 clones, about 89% of which are singletons, and about 7.7% rests with the top ten. The CDR3 spans 13 residues. The germline V and J ends were trimmed by 2 bases and 4 bases, with 7 bases remaining between them. From germline, CDR1 is MNHEY and CDR2 SMNVEV (reference sequence). Study findings and constraints: Cytomegalovirus association was assigned to about 150 TCR beta chains. There were some public TCRs occurring in many donors, but most TCR sequences were rare.

Separate from the approximately 670-subject first cohort, the roughly 130-subject validation cohort was the one that the donors belonged to. Source material: PBMCs. This TCR was recovered from a young man in good health and CMV-seropositive. The J gene is TRBJ2-3, the V gene TRBV27, with no clear D. The DNA for the CDR3 is TGTGCCAGCAGTTTACGGGCAGCAGATACGCAGTATTTT. Translation: CASSLRAADTQYF.